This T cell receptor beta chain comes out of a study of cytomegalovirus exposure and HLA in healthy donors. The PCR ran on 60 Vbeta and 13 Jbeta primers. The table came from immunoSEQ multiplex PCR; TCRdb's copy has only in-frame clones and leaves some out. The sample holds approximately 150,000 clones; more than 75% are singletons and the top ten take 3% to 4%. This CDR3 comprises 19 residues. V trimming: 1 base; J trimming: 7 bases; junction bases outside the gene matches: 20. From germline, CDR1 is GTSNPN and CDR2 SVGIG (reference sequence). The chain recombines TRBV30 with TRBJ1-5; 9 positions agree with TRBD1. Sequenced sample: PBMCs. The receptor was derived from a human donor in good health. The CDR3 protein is CAWSAQKGTGRFMDQPQHF. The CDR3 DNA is TGTGCCTGGAGTGCCCAAAAGGGGACAGGGAGATTTATGGACCAGCCCCAGCATTTT.